The present T cell receptor (beta chain) was sequenced within a study of regulatory T cells in long-lasting Graves disease. Time point specified: newly diagnosed GD, antithyroid drugs for less than 3 months. The TCR library used RNA extracted from PBMCs. This clonotype has more than one count but fewer than ten. Trimming cost V 3 bases and J 1 base, with 15 bases left between them. CDR1 is DFQATT and CDR2 is SNEGSKA in the germline V gene (reference sequence). The CDR3 consists of 16 residues. With iRepertoire HTBI primers and Arm-PCR of CDR3 regions, TCR beta libraries were built. In TCRdb, the multiplex PCR reads were re-called with MiXCR into one record per CDR3 protein. The table has about 330,000 distinct CDR3 sequences, 15% to 20% seen once; the top ten hold 20%. These data were also reused for a study on T cells in Graves' hyperthyroidism and ophthalmopathy.

This clonotype originated in a woman aged 18-30 years with Graves disease. V and J are TRBV20-1 and TRBJ2-2, with D possibly TRBD2 on 5 matching bases. The material sequenced was peripheral blood mononuclear cells (PBMCs), taken at new diagnosis, from a patient treated with antithyroid drugs. The CDR3 DNA follows: TGCAGTGCTAGTGCGGCTAGCATCGGGAACACCGGGGAGCTGTTTTTT. This sequence encodes CSASAASIGNTGELFF.